The text below deals with one TCR beta chain. Documented treatment: preoperative locoregional IRX-2 cytokine immunotherapy. Samples came from a phase Ib trial of preoperative locoregional IRX-2 cytokine immunotherapy. This entry comes from a study of preoperative IRX-2 immunotherapy in early breast cancer. Here immunoSEQ multiplex PCR was the method, and the copy in TCRdb shows in-frame clones only, minus some. The profile covers approximately 24,000 clones, with around 90% appearing a single time and roughly 29% taken by the ten largest. Trimming took 3 bases from V and 4 from J, leaving 10 bases between them. Germline V gene data show CDR1 as MDHEN and CDR2 as SYDVKM. CDR3 length equals 14 residues.

The receptor was derived from a human donor with breast cancer. The J gene is TRBJ1-5, the V gene TRBV28; D gene unclear. The sample here was tumor tissue, taken after IRX-2 immunotherapy. The CDR3 DNA follows: TGTGCCAGCAGTTTCAGTCCATTTAATCAGCCCCAGCATTTT. As protein: CASSFSPFNQPQHF. Full variable domain (outside the CDR3, taken from reference TRBV28 and TRBJ1-5): DVKVTQSSRYLVKRTGEKVFLECVQDMDHENMFWYRQDPGLGLRLIYFSYDVKMKEKGDIPEGYSVSREKKERFSLILESASTNQTSMYLCASSFSPFNQPQHFGDGTRLSIL.